This TCR beta chain comes out of a study of T cell responses to AZD1222 COVID-19 vaccine. Turning to this clone: The antigen remains unidentified.

Study-level findings and limits: A rise in Spike-specific TCR breadth and depth followed two AZD1222 doses.

This CDR3 spans 15 amino acids. CDR1 is SGHRS, CDR2 YFSETQ, per germline. Deletions cut 3 bases from V and 0 bases from J, with 12 bases between. Profiled with immunoSEQ multiplex PCR; TCRdb holds only in-frame clones, not every one. In the table there are some 150,000 clones, roughly 90% of which are singletons. This rearrangement joins TRBV5-1 to TRBJ1-1; D is undetermined. The sample here was peripheral blood, taken 28 days after the second AZD1222 dose. The sequence came from an adult who received the AZD1222 COVID-19 vaccine. CDR3 bases: TGCGCCAGCAGCTCCAGCGTGAGCTTGAACACTGAAGCTTTCTTT. It encodes CASSSSVSLNTEAFF.